These 12 T cell receptor beta chains originate from one sample sequenced in a study of control samples from healthy donors and cancer patients. Sequenced by immunoSEQ multiplex PCR; TCRdb stores in-frame clones only, minus some. The top ten hold about a fifth of the sample, which has 85,000 to 110,000 clones, more than 85% seen once. The sample comprised PBMCs. These receptors came from a man aged 55 to 70 with lung cancer.

The CDR3 DNA follows: TGTGCCTGGAGTCTCAGCACAGGGACTGGCTACACCTTC. Translation gives CAWSLSTGTGYTF. The rearrangement joins TRBV30 to TRBJ1-2; tentative D call: TRBD1 (6 bases). The CDR3 has 13 residues. V was shortened by 2 bases and J by 7 bases, with 14 bases between the two germline ends. Germline assignment: CDR1 GTSNPN and CDR2 SVGIG (reference sequence). Complete variable domain (other parts from reference TRBV30 and TRBJ1-2): SQTIHQWPATLVQPVGSPLSLECTVEGTSNPNLYWYRQAAGRGLQLLFYSVGIGQISSEVPQNLSASRPQDRQFILSSKKLLLSDSGFYLCAWSLSTGTGYTFGSGTRLTVV.

CDR3 protein: CASSYAYGYTF. The CDR3 DNA is TGTGCCAGCAGTTACGCCTATGGCTACACCTTC. The chain employs TRBV6-6 and TRBJ1-2, with unresolved D. Germline CDR1 and CDR2: MNHNY and SVGAGI (reference sequence). The CDR3 length is 11 residues. V was cut by 2 bases and J by 4 bases, with 2 bases left in between.

This chain uses TRBV5-1 with TRBJ2-6, with 9 bases that match TRBD1. V shed 0 bases, J shed 7 bases, and the junction held 5 bases outside the gene matches. The CDR3 length is 16 residues. The germline CDR1 and CDR2 sequences are SGHRS and YFSETQ. The CDR3 region has the DNA TGCGCCAGCAGCTTGGTGGGACAGGGAGGAGCCAACGTCCTGACTTTC. Its translation is CASSLVGQGGANVLTF.

This chain uses TRBV27 with TRBJ2-7; TRBD1 aligns across 12 bases. The CDR3 covers 18 residues. Germline assignment: CDR1 MNHEY and CDR2 SMNVEV (reference sequence). The CDR3 sequence: CASSYIAGTGGFSYEQYF. The CDR3 nucleotides read TGTGCGTCGAGTTACATCGCAGGGACAGGGGGCTTCTCCTACGAGCAGTACTTC.

This chain links TRBV6-5 with TRBJ1-5; no definite D call. With 7 bases removed from V and 0 bases from J, the gap between germline ends came to 13 bases. CDR1 and CDR2 (germline): MNHEY, SVGAGI. This CDR3 spans 15 amino acids. CDR3 nucleotides: TGTGCCAGCAAAGTGGCAGTGTATAGCAATCAGCCCCAGCATTTT. This encodes CASKVAVYSNQPQHF.

The chain combines TRBV2 with TRBJ2-1; D not resolved. Trimming cost V 3 bases and J 4 bases, with 7 bases left between them. Germline lookup yields CDR1 SNHLY and CDR2 FYNNEI. CDR3 length: 13 residues. The CDR3 sequence: CASSENSYNEQFF. CDR3 DNA: TGTGCCAGCAGTGAGAACAGTTACAATGAGCAGTTCTTC.

The CDR3 DNA sequence: TGCGCCAGCAGCTTGGCCTCGGGGTGGGAAGAGACCCAGTACTTC. It yields the protein CASSLASGWEETQYF. The chain uses TRBV5-1 and TRBJ2-5, with D possibly being TRBD2 (5 bases). V lost 0 bases and J lost 3, with 12 bases in between. CDR3 length equals 15 residues. The V gene's germline CDR1 is SGHRS and CDR2 YFSETQ.

The genes are TRBV12-5 and TRBJ1-2; D not certain. Trimming removed 4 bases from V and 8 bases from J, with 11 bases in between. CDR3 size: 12 residues. Germline CDR1 is LGHNT and CDR2 is FRNRAP. CDR3: CASGSYLGGYTF. CDR3 coding DNA: TGTGCTAGTGGTTCATACCTGGGGGGCTACACCTTC. The complete variable domain, with remaining parts taken from reference TRBV12-5 and TRBJ1-2, reads DARVTQTPRHKVTEMGQEVTMRCQPILGHNTVFWYRQTMMQGLELLAYFRNRAPLDDSGMPKDRFSAEMPDATLATLKIQPSEPRDSAVYFCASGSYLGGYTFGSGTRLTVV.

The genes are TRBV9 and TRBJ2-2, with D unresolved. Germline V lookup: CDR1 SGDLS, CDR2 YYNGEE. This CDR3 is built from 14 residues. V was trimmed by 0 bases and J by 6 bases, leaving 9 bases between them. The CDR3 region has the DNA TGTGCCAGCAGCGTAGTCCCGCCCTCCGGGGAGCTGTTTTTT. It codes for CASSVVPPSGELFF.

The V call is TRBV11-2, the J call TRBJ1-4; D is unclear. The germline CDR1 and CDR2 sequences are SGHAT and FQNNGV. The CDR3 is made up of 18 amino acids. The ends were cut back, 1 base at V and 0 bases at J, with 15 bases in the middle. CDR3 region: CASSLVTGRGATNEKLFF. CDR3 DNA sequence: TGTGCCAGCAGCTTAGTCACGGGAAGAGGCGCAACTAATGAAAAACTGTTTTTT.

This clone was detected once. The chain links TRBV5-1 to TRBJ2-1; D may be TRBD1 or TRBD2 (5 bases each). This CDR3 has 15 amino acids. In germline, CDR1 is SGHRS, CDR2 YFSETQ. V lost 7 bases, J lost 9 bases, and 23 bases lay in between. CDR3: CASSVYVSGASEQFF. CDR3 in DNA: TGCGCCAGCTCCGTCTATGTGTCCGGGGCTAGTGAGCAGTTCTTC.

The chain is built from TRBV6-5 and TRBJ2-5, with D possibly TRBD2 on 6 matching bases. V was clipped by 0 bases and J by 4 bases, with 9 bases between them. CDR1 MNHEY and CDR2 SVGAGI come from the germline V gene. CDR3 length: 14 amino acids. The CDR3 bases are TGTGCCAGCAGTTACTCAGACGGGGGAGAGACCCAGTACTTC. Translation: CASSYSDGGETQYF.